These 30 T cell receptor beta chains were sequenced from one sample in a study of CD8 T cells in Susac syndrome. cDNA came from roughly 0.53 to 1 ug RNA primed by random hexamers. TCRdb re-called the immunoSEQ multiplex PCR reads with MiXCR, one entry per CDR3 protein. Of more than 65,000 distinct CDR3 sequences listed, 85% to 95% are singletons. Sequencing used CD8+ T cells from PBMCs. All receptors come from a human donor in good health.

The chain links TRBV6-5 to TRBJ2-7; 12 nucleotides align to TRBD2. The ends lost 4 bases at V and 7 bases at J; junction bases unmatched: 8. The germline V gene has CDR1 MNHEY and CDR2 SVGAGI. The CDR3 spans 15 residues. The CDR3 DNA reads TGTGCCAGCAGTTGGCGACTAGCGGGGGCAGGGGAGCAGTACTTC. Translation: CASSWRLAGAGEQYF.

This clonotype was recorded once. The CDR3 here is CASSPGTGPTNEKLFF. In DNA form, the CDR3 reads TGTGCCAGCAGTCCAGGGACAGGGCCAACTAATGAAAAACTGTTTTTT. This chain links TRBV12-3 or TRBV12-4 with TRBJ1-4, with 9 bases identical to TRBD1. This CDR3 is 16 amino acids long. Trimming took 5 bases from V and 0 from J; bases not matched to a gene: 4.

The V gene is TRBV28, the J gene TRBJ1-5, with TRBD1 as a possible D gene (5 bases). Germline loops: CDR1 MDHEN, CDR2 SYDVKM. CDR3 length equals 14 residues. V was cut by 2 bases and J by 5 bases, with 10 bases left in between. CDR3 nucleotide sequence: TGTGCCAGCAGTTTAATTTCAGGGTATCAGCCCCAGCATTTT. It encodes CASSLISGYQPQHF.

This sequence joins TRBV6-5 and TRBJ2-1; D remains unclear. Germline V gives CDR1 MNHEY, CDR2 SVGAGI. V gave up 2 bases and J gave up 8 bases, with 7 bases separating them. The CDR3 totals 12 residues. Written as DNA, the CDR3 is TGTGCCAGCAGTTACGGTGTGGATGAGCAGTTCTTC. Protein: CASSYGVDEQFF.

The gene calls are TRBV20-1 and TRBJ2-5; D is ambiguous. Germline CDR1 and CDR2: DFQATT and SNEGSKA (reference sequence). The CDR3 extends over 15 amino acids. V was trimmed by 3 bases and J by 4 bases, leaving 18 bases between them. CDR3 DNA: TGCAGTGCTAGGTCTGCGTTGGATCCCCCAGAGACCCAGTACTTC. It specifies CSARSALDPPETQYF.

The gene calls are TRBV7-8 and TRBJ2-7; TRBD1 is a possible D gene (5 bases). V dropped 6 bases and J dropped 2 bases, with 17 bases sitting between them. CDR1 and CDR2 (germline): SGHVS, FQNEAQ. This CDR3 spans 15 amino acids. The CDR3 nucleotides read TGTGCCAGCAGTCACTCAGGGCAACTAACCTACGAGCAGTACGTC. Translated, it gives CASSHSGQLTYEQYV.

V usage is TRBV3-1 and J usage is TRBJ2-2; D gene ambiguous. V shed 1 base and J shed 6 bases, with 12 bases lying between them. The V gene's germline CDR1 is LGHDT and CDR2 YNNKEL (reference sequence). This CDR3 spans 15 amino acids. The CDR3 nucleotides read TGTGCCAGCAGCCAAGTGTTCCACCCGGCCGGGGAGCTGTTTTTT. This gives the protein CASSQVFHPAGELFF.

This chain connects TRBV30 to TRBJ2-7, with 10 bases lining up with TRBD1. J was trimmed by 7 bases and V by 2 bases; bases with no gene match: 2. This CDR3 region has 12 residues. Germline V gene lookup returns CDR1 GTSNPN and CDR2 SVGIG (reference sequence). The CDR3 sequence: CAWSPGQGEQYF. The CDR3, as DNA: TGTGCCTGGAGTCCGGGACAGGGGGAGCAGTACTTC. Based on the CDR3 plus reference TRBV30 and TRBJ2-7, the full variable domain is SQTIHQWPATLVQPVGSPLSLECTVEGTSNPNLYWYRQAAGRGLQLLFYSVGIGQISSEVPQNLSASRPQDRQFILSSKKLLLSDSGFYLCAWSPGQGEQYFGPGTRLTVT.

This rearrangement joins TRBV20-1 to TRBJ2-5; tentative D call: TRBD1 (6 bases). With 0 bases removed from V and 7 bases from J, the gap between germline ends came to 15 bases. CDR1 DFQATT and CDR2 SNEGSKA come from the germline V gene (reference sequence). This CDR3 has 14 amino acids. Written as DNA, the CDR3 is TGCAGTGCTAGAGATAGGACTGGGGGCTGGACCCAGTACTTC. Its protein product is CSARDRTGGWTQYF.

The chain's CDR3 is CASSRGTSGNTIYF. CDR3 nucleotides: TGTGCCAGCAGCCGAGGGACCTCTGGAAACACCATATATTTT. The chain couples TRBV27 to TRBJ1-3; perhaps TRBD1 as D (5 bases). CDR1 and CDR2 (germline): MNHEY, SMNVEV (reference sequence). This CDR3 comprises 14 residues. V was pared by 6 bases and J by 0 bases, with 9 bases between.

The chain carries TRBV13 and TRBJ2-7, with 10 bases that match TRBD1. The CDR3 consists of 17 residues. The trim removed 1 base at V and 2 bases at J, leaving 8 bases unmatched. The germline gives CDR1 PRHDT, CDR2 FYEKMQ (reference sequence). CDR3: CASSLDRGQGKTYEQYF. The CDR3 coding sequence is TGTGCCAGCAGCTTAGACCGGGGACAGGGGAAGACCTACGAGCAGTACTTC. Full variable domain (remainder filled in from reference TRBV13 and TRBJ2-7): AAGVIQSPRHLIKEKRETATLKCYPIPRHDTVYWYQQGPGQDPQFLISFYEKMQSDKGSIPDRFSAQQFSDYHSELNMSSLELGDSALYFCASSLDRGQGKTYEQYFGPGTRLTVT.

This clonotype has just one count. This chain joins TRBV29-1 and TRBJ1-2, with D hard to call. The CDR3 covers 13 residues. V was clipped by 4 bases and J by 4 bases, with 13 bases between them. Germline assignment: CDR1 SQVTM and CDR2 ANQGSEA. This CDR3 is CSVGSRIAYGYTF. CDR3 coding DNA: TGCAGCGTTGGATCGCGGATCGCCTATGGCTACACCTTC.

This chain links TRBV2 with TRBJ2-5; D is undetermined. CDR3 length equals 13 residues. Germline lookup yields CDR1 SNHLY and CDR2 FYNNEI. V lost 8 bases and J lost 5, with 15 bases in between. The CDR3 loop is CASRVMDLETQYF. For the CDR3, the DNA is TGTGCCAGCCGGGTAATGGATCTGGAGACCCAGTACTTC.

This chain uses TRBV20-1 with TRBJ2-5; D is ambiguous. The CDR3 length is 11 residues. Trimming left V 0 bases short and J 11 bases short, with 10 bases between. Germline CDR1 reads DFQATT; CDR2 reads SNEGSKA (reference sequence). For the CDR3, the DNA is TGCAGTGCTAGAGAGAGTCCATCTCAGTACTTC. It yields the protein CSARESPSQYF.

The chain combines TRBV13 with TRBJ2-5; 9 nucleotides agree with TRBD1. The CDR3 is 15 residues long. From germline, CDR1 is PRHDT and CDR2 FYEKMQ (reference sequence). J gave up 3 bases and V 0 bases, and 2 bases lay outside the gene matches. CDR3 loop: CASSLGTGGEETQYF. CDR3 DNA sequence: TGTGCCAGCAGCTTAGGGACAGGGGGTGAAGAGACCCAGTACTTC.

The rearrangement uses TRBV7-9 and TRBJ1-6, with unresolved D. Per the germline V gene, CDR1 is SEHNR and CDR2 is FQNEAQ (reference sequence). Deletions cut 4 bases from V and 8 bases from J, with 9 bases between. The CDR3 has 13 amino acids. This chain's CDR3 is CASSSLSDSPLHF. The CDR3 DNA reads TGTGCCAGCAGCTCACTCTCGGATTCACCCCTCCACTTT. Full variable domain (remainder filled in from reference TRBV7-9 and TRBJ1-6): DTGVSQNPRHKITKRGQNVTFRCDPISEHNRLYWYRQTLGQGPEFLTYFQNEAQLEKSRLLSDRFSAERPKGSFSTLEIQRTEQGDSAMYLCASSSLSDSPLHFGNGTRLTVT.

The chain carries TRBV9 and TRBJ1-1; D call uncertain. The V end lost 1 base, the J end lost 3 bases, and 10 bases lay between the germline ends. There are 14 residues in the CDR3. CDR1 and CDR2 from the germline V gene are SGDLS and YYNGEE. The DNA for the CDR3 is TGTGCCAGCAGCGTACTTTGGGGAGACACTGAAGCTTTCTTT. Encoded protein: CASSVLWGDTEAFF.

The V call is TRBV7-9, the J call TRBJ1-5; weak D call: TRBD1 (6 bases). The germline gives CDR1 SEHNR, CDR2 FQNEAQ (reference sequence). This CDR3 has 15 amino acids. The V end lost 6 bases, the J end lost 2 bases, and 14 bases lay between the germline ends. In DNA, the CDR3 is TGTGCCAGCAGTTCCGACAGGAAGGGCAATCAGCCCCAGCATTTT. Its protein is CASSSDRKGNQPQHF.

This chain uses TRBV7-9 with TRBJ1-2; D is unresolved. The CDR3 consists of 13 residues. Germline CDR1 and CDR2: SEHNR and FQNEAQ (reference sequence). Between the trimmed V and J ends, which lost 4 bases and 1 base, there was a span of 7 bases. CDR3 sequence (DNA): TGTGCCAGCAGCTCTCCCTATAACTATGGCTACACCTTC. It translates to CASSSPYNYGYTF.

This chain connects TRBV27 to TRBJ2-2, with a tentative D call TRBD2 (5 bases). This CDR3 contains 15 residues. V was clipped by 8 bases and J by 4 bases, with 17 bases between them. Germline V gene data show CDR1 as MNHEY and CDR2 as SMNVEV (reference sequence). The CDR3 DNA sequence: TGTGCCAGCCAGCCGTCGATTGGGAGCACCGGGGAGCTGTTTTTT. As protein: CASQPSIGSTGELFF.

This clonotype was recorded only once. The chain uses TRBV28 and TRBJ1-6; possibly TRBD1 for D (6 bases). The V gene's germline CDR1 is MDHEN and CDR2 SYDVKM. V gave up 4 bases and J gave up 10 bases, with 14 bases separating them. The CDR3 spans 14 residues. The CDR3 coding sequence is TGTGCCAGCAGTTACATGACAGGCCCGTCACCCCTCCACTTT. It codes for CASSYMTGPSPLHF.

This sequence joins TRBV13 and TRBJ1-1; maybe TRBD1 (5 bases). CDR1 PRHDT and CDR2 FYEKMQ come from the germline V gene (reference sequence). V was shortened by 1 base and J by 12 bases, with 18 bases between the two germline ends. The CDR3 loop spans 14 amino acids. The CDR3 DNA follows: TGTGCCAGCAGCTTAGCCCAAATTGGGGGGGAACCTTTCTTT. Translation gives CASSLAQIGGEPFF.

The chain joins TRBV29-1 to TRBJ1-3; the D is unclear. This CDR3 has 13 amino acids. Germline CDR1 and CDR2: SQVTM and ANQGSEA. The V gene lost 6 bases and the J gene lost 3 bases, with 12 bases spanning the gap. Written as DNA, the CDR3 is TGCAGCGTCCGATCAGGCCATGGAAACACCATATATTTT. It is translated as CSVRSGHGNTIYF.

The CDR3 loop reads CSAAEDASGEKLFF. In DNA form, the CDR3 reads TGCAGCGCTGCCGAGGACGCCAGTGGTGAAAAACTGTTTTTT. The chain links TRBV29-1 to TRBJ1-4; D not certain. The CDR3 is made up of 14 amino acids. The germline V gene has CDR1 SQVTM and CDR2 ANQGSEA. V shed 7 bases and J shed 7 bases, with 19 bases lying between them.

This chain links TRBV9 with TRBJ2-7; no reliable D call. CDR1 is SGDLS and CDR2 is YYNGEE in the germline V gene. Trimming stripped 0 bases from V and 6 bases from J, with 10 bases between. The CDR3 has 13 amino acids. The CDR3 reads CASSVEMGSEQYF. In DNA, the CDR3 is TGTGCCAGCAGCGTAGAGATGGGCTCCGAGCAGTACTTC. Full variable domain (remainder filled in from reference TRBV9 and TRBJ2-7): DSGVTQTPKHLITATGQRVTLRCSPRSGDLSVYWYQQSLDQGLQFLIQYYNGEERAKGNILERFSAQQFPDLHSELNLSSLELGDSALYFCASSVEMGSEQYFGPGTRLTVT.

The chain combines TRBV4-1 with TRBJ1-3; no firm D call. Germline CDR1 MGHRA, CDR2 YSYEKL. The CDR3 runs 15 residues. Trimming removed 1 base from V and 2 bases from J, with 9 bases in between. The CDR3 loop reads CASSQGPSTGNTIYF. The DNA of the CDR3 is TGCGCCAGCAGCCAAGGACCCAGTACTGGAAACACCATATATTTT.

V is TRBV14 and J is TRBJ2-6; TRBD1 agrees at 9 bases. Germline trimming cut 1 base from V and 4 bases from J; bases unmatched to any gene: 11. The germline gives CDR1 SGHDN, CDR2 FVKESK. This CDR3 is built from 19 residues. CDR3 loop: CASSQAQGAVLEGANVLTF. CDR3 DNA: TGTGCCAGCAGCCAAGCACAGGGGGCCGTTCTGGAAGGGGCCAACGTCCTGACTTTC.

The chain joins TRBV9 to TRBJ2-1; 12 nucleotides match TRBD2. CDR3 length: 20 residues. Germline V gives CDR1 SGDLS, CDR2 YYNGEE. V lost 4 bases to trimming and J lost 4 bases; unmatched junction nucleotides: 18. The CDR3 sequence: CASSTREAKTSGGTYNEQFF. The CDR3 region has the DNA TGTGCCAGCAGCACCCGCGAGGCCAAAACTAGCGGGGGGACTTACAATGAGCAGTTCTTC.

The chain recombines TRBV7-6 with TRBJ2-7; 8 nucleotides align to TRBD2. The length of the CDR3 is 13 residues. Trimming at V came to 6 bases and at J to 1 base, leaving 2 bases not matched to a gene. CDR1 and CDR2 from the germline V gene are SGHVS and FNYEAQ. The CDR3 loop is CASRSGGSYEQYF. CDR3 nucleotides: TGTGCCAGCAGGTCGGGAGGGTCCTACGAGCAGTACTTC.

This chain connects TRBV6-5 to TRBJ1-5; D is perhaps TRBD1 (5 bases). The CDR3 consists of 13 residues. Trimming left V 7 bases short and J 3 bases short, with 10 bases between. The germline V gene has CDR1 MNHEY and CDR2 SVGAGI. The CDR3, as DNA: TGTGCCAGCACGGCAGGGTTCAATCAGCCCCAGCATTTT. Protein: CASTAGFNQPQHF.